Listed below are T cell receptor beta chains from one sample, sequenced in a study of tumor-infiltrating lymphocytes in primary liver carcinoma. MiXCR, run by TCRdb on the multiplex PCR reads, gives a single entry per CDR3 protein. The sample yields fewer than 250,000 distinct CDR3 sequences, less than 75% seen once. Sequences were obtained from peripheral blood. The source of these receptors is a woman in her sixties with primary liver carcinoma and hepatitis B virus infection. Each CDR3 is given with its conserved first and last residue. The D gene is left open where the match is weak. Rows give clone size only sometimes, using once, few, many, or a class for an expanded clone.

v_gene	len	d_gene	abundance	j_gene	CDR3aa	CDR3nt
TRBV28	13	.	.	TRBJ1-5	CASSFREHQPQHF	TGTGCCAGCAGTTTCAGGGAGCATCAGCCCCAGCATTTT
TRBV6-6	17	.	.	TRBJ2-1	CASSWWWGVGVDNEEFF	TGTGCCAGCAGTTGGTGGTGGGGGGTGGGAGTCGACAATGAGGAGTTCTTC
TRBV5-1	14	.	.	TRBJ2-3	CTSSLGGLPDTQYF	TGCACCAGCAGCTTGGGGGGGCTCCCAGATACGCAGTATTTT
TRBV11-1	14	.	many	TRBJ2-7	CASSVYRGDYEQYF	TGTGCCAGCAGCGTCTACAGAGGAGATTACGAGCAGTACTTC
TRBV6-1	15	TRBD1	.	TRBJ1-2	CASSEFWTGIYGYIF	TGTGCCAGCAGTGAATTCTGGACAGGGATCTATGGCTACATCTTC
TRBV7-9	15	.	.	TRBJ2-2	CASRPSGDSAGELFF	TGTGCCAGCAGGCCCTCGGGGGATTCGGCCGGGGAGCTGTTTTTT
TRBV21-1	19	.	.	TRBJ2-6	CASSHTHRAGDSGANVLTF	TGTGCCAGCAGTCACACCCACAGGGCGGGGGACTCTGGGGCCAACGTCCTGACTTTC
TRBV6-6	15	TRBD1	.	TRBJ2-7	CASSITDRGRNERYF	TGTGCCAGTAGTATAACGGACAGGGGGCGTAACGAGCGGTACTTC
TRBV6-6	15	TRBD2	many	TRBJ2-1	CASSYSGKGGDEQFF	TGTGCCAGCAGCTATAGCGGGAAGGGGGGGGATGAGCAGTTCTTC
TRBV4-2	15	.	many	TRBJ1-5	CASSQEASQNQPQHF	TGTGCCAGCAGCCAAGAAGCCTCTCAAAATCAGCCCCAGCATTTT
TRBV28	15	.	once	TRBJ2-5	CASSLAGAGRETQYF	TGTGCCAGCAGTTTAGCCGGGGCCGGGAGAGAGACCCAGTACTTC
TRBV28	16	.	many	TRBJ2-2	CASSPQGEANTGELFF	TGTGCCAGCAGTCCCCAGGGGGAGGCAAACACCGGGGAGCTGTTTTTT
TRBV12-3/TRBV12-4	16	TRBD2	.	TRBJ2-1	CASSQSGTSCNNEQFF	TGTGCCAGCAGTCAATCAGGGACTAGCTGTAACAATGAGCAGTTCTTC
TRBV5-1	16	TRBD1	.	TRBJ2-6	CASSRTGHSGANVLTF	TGCGCCAGCAGTCGGACAGGCCATTCTGGGGCCAATGTCCTGACTTTC
TRBV19	11	.	few	TRBJ2-1	CASSIGEAQFF	TGTGCCAGTAGTATTGGGGAAGCCCAGTTCTTC
TRBV27	16	.	.	TRBJ2-1	CASSLDVGLGYNEQFF	TGTGCCAGCAGTTTAGACGTTGGCCTGGGCTACAATGAGCAGTTCTTC
TRBV11-2	14	TRBD2	.	TRBJ2-2	CAGTILALTGELLF	TGTGCCGGTACCATACTAGCGCTCACCGGGGAGCTGTTATTT
TRBV2	16	TRBD2	.	TRBJ2-3	CASSAFGGSNTDTQYF	TGTGCCAGCAGTGCTTTTGGCGGGAGTAACACAGATACGCAGTATTTT
TRBV11-2	15	.	few	TRBJ2-7	CAGSLDPAPTTGRYF	TGTGCCGGCAGCTTAGATCCCGCCCCGACCACTGGCAGGTACTTC
TRBV5-1	14	TRBD1	.	TRBJ1-1	CASGPGQGFSEAFF	TGCGCCAGCGGCCCGGGACAGGGTTTTTCCGAAGCTTTCTTT
TRBV11-2	15	.	.	TRBJ2-6	CASGLQAFGANVLTF	TGCGCCAGCGGTCTACAGGCCTTTGGGGCCAACGTCCTGACTTTC
TRBV6-1	13	.	.	TRBJ2-5	CASSEDPEETQYF	TGTGCCAGCAGTGAAGACCCAGAAGAGACCCAGTACTTC
TRBV11-1	14	.	.	TRBJ2-7	CASSLHRGVHEHYF	TGTGCCAGCAGCTTACACCGCGGGGTCCACGAGCATTACTTC
TRBV11-2	16	.	once	TRBJ2-1	CASSLGFLAYYNEQFF	TGTGCCAGCAGCTTAGGCTTCCTAGCGTACTACAATGAGCAGTTCTTC
TRBV11-2	15	.	.	TRBJ1-4	CVNSPRPATNEKLFF	TGTGTCAACAGCCCGAGGCCCGCAACCAATGAAAAACTGTTTTTT
TRBV12-3/TRBV12-4	16	.	.	TRBJ2-5	CASSLTGWGNRETQYF	TGTGCCAGCAGTTTAACGGGGTGGGGCAATCGAGAGACCCAATACTTC
TRBV10-1	15	.	many	TRBJ2-1	CARNTDLEGVDEQFF	TGCGCCCGAAATACTGACCTAGAGGGTGTCGATGAGCAGTTCTTC
TRBV6-1	13	.	.	TRBJ2-7	CASRVGATYEEYF	TGTGCCAGCCGAGTCGGAGCTACTTACGAGGAGTACTTC
TRBV28	16	.	.	TRBJ2-1	CASSPLGSEHYNEQFF	TGTGCCAGCAGTCCCTTGGGAAGCGAGCATTACAATGAGCAGTTCTTC
TRBV11-2	15	.	.	TRBJ2-3	CASGPSATSTDTQYF	TGTGCCAGCGGGCCCTCTGCCACTAGCACAGATACACAGTATTTT
TRBV6-5	13	.	.	TRBJ1-1	CASRRIGEPEAFF	TGTGCCAGCAGACGCATAGGGGAACCTGAAGCTTTCTTT
TRBV29-1	12	.	.	TRBJ2-3	CGVLQGSDTQYF	TGCGGCGTCTTGCAGGGTTCAGATACGCAGTATTTT
TRBV6-1	16	.	many	TRBJ1-2	CASSMQGRGTNYGYTF	TGTGCCAGCAGTATGCAGGGAAGGGGGACTAACTATGGCTACACCTTC
TRBV11-3	12	.	.	TRBJ2-5	CANSGQQETQYF	TGTGCCAACAGCGGGCAGCAAGAGACCCAGTATTTC
TRBV7-9	13	.	.	TRBJ2-1	CASSPPGSWEQFF	TGTGCCAGCAGCCCCCCGGGCTCATGGGAGCAGTTCTTC